These 30 T cell receptor beta chains were sequenced from one sample in a study of T-cell reconstitution after alpha-beta-depleted transplantation in children. A library of TCRbeta sequences, prepared with unique molecular identifiers, was generated. TCRdb used MiXCR to reprocess the PCR reads, holding one entry per CDR3 protein. This sample has around 490,000 distinct CDR3 sequences, with 9.5% to 12% found just once. The specimen was PBMCs, mostly from graft donor cells, collected 180 days after TCRalphabeta/CD19-depleted stem cell transplant. Source of these receptors: a female patient under 10 years old who had a stem cell transplant for aplastic anemia, so the T cells may come from the graft donor.

The rearrangement joins TRBV4-3 to TRBJ2-5, with D perhaps matching TRBD2 (6 bases). This CDR3 contains 15 residues. Between the trimmed V and J ends, which lost 2 bases and 4 bases, there was a span of 14 bases. CDR1 is LGHNA, CDR2 YSLEER, per germline. The CDR3 loop is CASSQHGGMGETQYF. The CDR3 DNA follows: TGCGCCAGCAGCCAACATGGGGGGATGGGAGAGACCCAGTACTTC.

The gene calls are TRBV7-8 and TRBJ1-2; 7 positions agree with TRBD1. V trimming: 2 bases; J trimming: 7 bases; junction bases outside the gene matches: 7. Per germline, CDR1 SGHVS and CDR2 FQNEAQ. The CDR3 is 14 residues long. Here the CDR3 reads CASSLTDRASGYTF. DNA for the CDR3: TGTGCCAGCAGCTTAACAGACAGGGCGAGTGGCTACACCTTC.

This sequence joins TRBV5-1 and TRBJ2-7; D is perhaps TRBD1 (5 bases). The V and J ends lost 0 bases and 0 bases respectively, with 10 bases between them. Germline-derived CDR1 and CDR2 are SGHRS and YFSETQ. This CDR3 is built from 15 residues. Here the CDR3 reads CASSLGGYLSYEQYF. In nucleotides, the CDR3 is TGCGCCAGCAGCTTGGGGGGCTACCTCTCCTACGAGCAGTACTTC. Together with reference TRBV5-1 and TRBJ2-7, the CDR3 gives the full variable domain: KAGVTQTPRYLIKTRGQQVTLSCSPISGHRSVSWYQQTPGQGLQFLFEYFSETQRNKGNFPGRFSGRQFSNSRSEMNVSTLELGDSALYLCASSLGGYLSYEQYFGPGTRLTVT.

There are a few counts of this clonotype. The chain recombines TRBV10-1 with TRBJ2-1; 11 nucleotides line up with TRBD2. The CDR3 runs to 14 residues. With V trimmed by 8 bases and J by 5 bases, 5 bases remained unmatched. In germline, CDR1 is WNHNN, CDR2 SYGVQD (reference sequence). The CDR3 nucleotides read TGCGCCAGCTCGACTAGCGGGACCCACAATGAGCAGTTCTTC. Amino acids: CASSTSGTHNEQFF.

This clonotype was seen a handful of times. The rearrangement uses TRBV28 and TRBJ2-7; possible D gene TRBD1, 5 bases. Trimming pared 7 bases from V and 7 bases from J, leaving 14 bases between. CDR3 length equals 12 residues. The germline gives CDR1 MDHEN, CDR2 SYDVKM. Written as DNA, the CDR3 is TGTGCCAGCATAGGACACCCCTTGGAGCAGTACTTC. This sequence encodes CASIGHPLEQYF. Together with reference TRBV28 and TRBJ2-7, the CDR3 gives the full variable domain: DVKVTQSSRYLVKRTGEKVFLECVQDMDHENMFWYRQDPGLGLRLIYFSYDVKMKEKGDIPEGYSVSREKKERFSLILESASTNQTSMYLCASIGHPLEQYFGPGTRLTVT.

The chain is built from TRBV7-8 and TRBJ1-3; 7 bases match TRBD1. Unmatched junction bases numbered 11, after V lost 2 bases and J lost 13 bases. CDR1 and CDR2 from the germline V gene are SGHVS and FQNEAQ. CDR3 length: 14 residues. The CDR3 protein is CASSLRGTVVQIYF. Here the CDR3 DNA reads TGTGCCAGCAGCTTAAGGGGGACAGTAGTTCAGATATATTTT.

This clonotype was detected a few times. The chain has TRBV6-1 and TRBJ2-7, with 7 nucleotides matching TRBD1. The V segment lost 6 bases and the J segment 4 bases; nucleotides outside the gene matches: 6. This CDR3 is 13 amino acids long. Germline loops: CDR1 MNHNS, CDR2 SASEGT. The CDR3 here is CASRGGAGYEQYF. CDR3 DNA: TGTGCCAGCAGAGGGGGCGCCGGGTACGAGCAGTACTTC.

The table lists this clonotype with a few counts. CDR3 sequence reads: CASSLTSGRAPGGTDTQYF. CDR3 DNA: TGTGCCAGCAGCCTAACTAGCGGGAGGGCCCCCGGGGGAACAGATACGCAGTATTTT. The chain employs TRBV11-2 and TRBJ2-3; 13 bases are a match to TRBD2. With V trimmed by 5 bases and J by 3 bases, 14 bases remained unmatched. CDR1 is SGHAT, CDR2 FQNNGV, per germline. This CDR3 is 19 amino acids long.

This chain joins TRBV28 and TRBJ1-1; 8 bases are shared with TRBD1. Germline V gene lookup returns CDR1 MDHEN and CDR2 SYDVKM. The CDR3 has 15 residues. V shed 6 bases and J 1 base; nucleotides not matched to a gene: 7. CDR3 residues: CASRTAGTGNTEAFF. In nucleotides, the CDR3 is TGTGCCAGCAGGACCGCCGGGACAGGGAACACTGAAGCTTTCTTT.

This clonotype occurred a few times. This chain joins TRBV20-1 and TRBJ2-1; D is undetermined. Germline CDR1 is DFQATT and CDR2 is SNEGSKA (reference sequence). The CDR3 consists of 14 residues. Deletions cut 5 bases from V and 8 bases from J, with 19 bases between. CDR3 DNA: TGCAGTGCTTACCCCCGCGTGGTCGGCTATGAGCAGTTCTTC. Translating gives CSAYPRVVGYEQFF.

CDR3 DNA sequence: TGTGCCAGCAGTTTTAATTGGGGCACAGATACGCAGTATTTT. This translates into CASSFNWGTDTQYF. This chain uses TRBV28 with TRBJ2-3, with D hard to call. The CDR3 has 14 residues. Per the germline V gene, CDR1 is MDHEN and CDR2 is SYDVKM. V lost 3 bases and J lost 1, with 8 bases in between.

The J gene is TRBJ2-1, the V gene TRBV7-2; D uncertain. Germline V gene data show CDR1 as SGHTA and CDR2 as FQGNSA. CDR3 length: 15 residues. Trimming cost V 5 bases and J 4 bases, with 15 bases left between them. CDR3 bases: TGTGCCAGCAGCCCGAGTGGGCCGGTATACAATGAGCAGTTCTTC. It yields the protein CASSPSGPVYNEQFF. Full variable domain (rest looked up from reference TRBV7-2 and TRBJ2-1): GAGVSQSPSNKVTEKGKDVELRCDPISGHTALYWYRQSLGQGLEFLIYFQGNSAPDKSGLPSDRFSAERTGGSVSTLTIQRTQQEDSAVYLCASSPSGPVYNEQFFGPGTRLTVL.

The table lists this clonotype with a few counts. The chain uses TRBV7-9 and TRBJ2-2; D may be TRBD2 (6 bases). Germline CDR1 reads SEHNR; CDR2 reads FQNEAQ (reference sequence). The CDR3 consists of 15 residues. The V gene lost 5 bases and the J gene lost 7 bases, with 17 bases spanning the gap. The DNA for the CDR3 is TGTGCCAGCAGCCCCTTTCGTGGGAGGTTCGGGGAGCTGTTTTTT. It encodes CASSPFRGRFGELFF.

This chain links TRBV20-1 with TRBJ2-2; D is unclear. CDR1 is DFQATT, CDR2 SNEGSKA, per germline (reference sequence). The CDR3 runs 14 residues. Deletions cut 1 base from V and 3 bases from J, with 9 bases between. CDR3 sequence (DNA): TGCAGTGCTAGAGTGGGGTCCCACACCGGGGAGCTGTTTTTT. It translates to CSARVGSHTGELFF.

The chain combines TRBV27 with TRBJ2-3; unclear D gene. Germline assignment: CDR1 MNHEY and CDR2 SMNVEV (reference sequence). V shed 5 bases and J shed 1 base, with 13 bases lying between them. This CDR3 is built from 15 residues. In DNA, the CDR3 is TGTGCCAGCAGTCCGATGTACGGACGCACAGATACGCAGTATTTT. As protein: CASSPMYGRTDTQYF.

In its sample, this clonotype was seen a few times. V usage is TRBV28 and J usage is TRBJ2-5; TRBD1 aligns across 7 bases. Germline CDR1 is MDHEN and CDR2 is SYDVKM. V shed 4 bases and J 0 bases; nucleotides not matched to a gene: 5. CDR3 length: 15 residues. CDR3 DNA: TGTGCCAGCAGTTACGCTGACAGGGACCAAGAGACCCAGTACTTC. Translation gives CASSYADRDQETQYF.

This clonotype has more than one count but fewer than ten. The J gene is TRBJ2-7, the V gene TRBV19, with D uncertain. This CDR3 comprises 12 residues. V lost 7 bases and J lost 3, with 10 bases in between. Looked up from germline, CDR1 is LNHDA and CDR2 is SQIVND (reference sequence). CDR3 bases: TGTGCCAGTATGGGTCAGAACTACGAGCAGTACTTC. Amino acids: CASMGQNYEQYF.

The chain has TRBV2 and TRBJ1-1; D gene uncertain. This CDR3 region has 13 residues. Trimming shortened V by 4 bases and J by 0 bases, and 6 bases separated the two germline ends. Germline CDR1 SNHLY, CDR2 FYNNEI. This chain's CDR3 is CASSVQVNTEAFF. The CDR3 DNA is TGTGCCAGCAGTGTCCAGGTGAACACTGAAGCTTTCTTT.

This clonotype was detected a few times. The chain is built from TRBV5-5 and TRBJ2-5; tentatively, D is TRBD2 (6 bases). This CDR3 spans 16 amino acids. The germline V gene encodes CDR1 SGHKS and CDR2 YYEKEE (reference sequence). V dropped 4 bases and J dropped 3 bases, with 19 bases sitting between them. CDR3: CASSPLVSRGKETQYF. The CDR3 nucleotides read TGTGCCAGCAGCCCTTTGGTTTCCCGGGGGAAAGAGACCCAGTACTTC.

This rearrangement joins TRBV13 to TRBJ2-3; D perhaps matches TRBD1 (5 bases). CDR1 is PRHDT and CDR2 is FYEKMQ in the germline V gene (reference sequence). Trimming cost V 2 bases and J 6 bases, with 9 bases left between them. The CDR3 spans 13 residues. The CDR3 sequence is CASSLLKGDTQYF. CDR3 DNA sequence: TGTGCCAGCAGCTTATTGAAGGGGGATACGCAGTATTTT.

The table lists this clonotype with a few counts. The J gene is TRBJ1-1, the V gene TRBV15; D may be TRBD1 (6 bases). The CDR3 runs to 16 residues. Germline values: CDR1 LNHNV, CDR2 YYDKDF (reference sequence). V lost 0 bases and J 5 bases, leaving 16 bases between the germline ends. The CDR3: CATSRDSRGARTEAFF. For the CDR3, the DNA is TGTGCCACCAGCAGAGATTCACGGGGGGCGCGTACTGAAGCTTTCTTT.

The chain uses TRBV28 and TRBJ1-1; tentative D call: TRBD1 (6 bases). Trimming cost V 2 bases and J 1 base, with 20 bases left between them. Germline assignment: CDR1 MDHEN and CDR2 SYDVKM. CDR3 length: 18 residues. DNA of the CDR3: TGTGCCAGCAGTTTACCAGGGGTCCTCATACGGGGGAACACTGAAGCTTTCTTT. The encoded protein is CASSLPGVLIRGNTEAFF.

V gene TRBV29-1 combines with J gene TRBJ2-1, with 7 bases matching TRBD1. The CDR3 runs to 11 residues. The V and J ends lost 5 bases and 7 bases, in that order; junction bases with no gene match: 2. Looked up from germline, CDR1 is SQVTM and CDR2 is ANQGSEA. CDR3 sequence: CSVRQGNEQFF. In DNA form, the CDR3 reads TGCAGCGTTCGACAGGGTAATGAGCAGTTCTTC.

This clonotype was seen a few times. This chain links TRBV20-1 with TRBJ2-3, with D possibly TRBD1 on 6 matching bases. Germline V gene data show CDR1 as DFQATT and CDR2 as SNEGSKA (reference sequence). The ends were cut back, 3 bases at V and 0 bases at J, with 10 bases in the middle. This CDR3 comprises 14 residues. CDR3 amino acids: CSASRDTSTDTQYF. In DNA form, the CDR3 reads TGCAGTGCTAGTAGGGACACCAGCACAGATACGCAGTATTTT.

This clonotype was picked up many times. For the CDR3, the DNA is TGTGCCAGCAGCTTGATCGGACAGGGAGGAACTGAAGCTTTCTTT. This sequence encodes CASSLIGQGGTEAFF. The chain joins TRBV7-8 to TRBJ1-1; 8 bases are a match to TRBD1. Trimming removed 3 bases from V and 5 bases from J; junction bases left unmatched: 8. CDR1 is SGHVS, CDR2 FQNEAQ, per germline. CDR3 length: 15 amino acids.

The chain combines TRBV12-3 or TRBV12-4 with TRBJ1-2, with D hard to call. V dropped 3 bases and J dropped 5 bases, with 10 bases sitting between them. The CDR3 runs to 13 residues. CDR3 DNA: TGTGCCAGCAGTTTTTTAGGGAGTTATGGCTACACCTTC. This codes for CASSFLGSYGYTF.

This clonotype occurred a few times. The chain is built from TRBV29-1 and TRBJ2-3, with TRBD1 matching 10 bases. V trimming: 3 bases; J trimming: 0 bases; junction bases outside the gene matches: 0. The germline V gene encodes CDR1 SQVTM and CDR2 ANQGSEA. The CDR3 is made up of 14 amino acids. DNA of the CDR3: TGCAGCGTTGAGGGACAGGGGAGCACAGATACGCAGTATTTT. It is translated as CSVEGQGSTDTQYF.

In this sample, this clonotype turned up a few times. J is TRBJ2-2 and V is TRBV28; 7 bases are shared with TRBD1. This CDR3 has 16 amino acids. CDR1 and CDR2 from the germline V gene are MDHEN and SYDVKM. V gave up 2 bases and J gave up 5 bases; unmatched junction bases: 8. CDR3: CASSLLDRDYTGELFF. CDR3 DNA sequence: TGTGCCAGCAGTTTACTTGACAGGGATTATACCGGGGAGCTGTTTTTT.

The V call is TRBV3-1, the J call TRBJ2-7; 11 positions match TRBD2. CDR1 LGHDT and CDR2 YNNKEL come from the germline V gene (reference sequence). The CDR3 sequence is 16 residues long. V was pared by 3 bases and J by 5 bases, with 9 bases of the junction left unmatched. CDR3 sequence: CASSQAPLAGAHEQYV. CDR3 nucleotide sequence: TGTGCCAGCAGCCAGGCCCCACTAGCGGGGGCCCACGAGCAGTACGTC.

This clonotype has just a few counts. This chain joins TRBV7-2 and TRBJ1-1; 7 positions agree with TRBD1. V gave up 1 base and J gave up 4 bases; unmatched junction bases: 6. The CDR3 is 15 amino acids. Germline CDR1 is SGHTA and CDR2 is FQGNSA. CDR3 DNA: TGTGCCAGCAGCTTAGTGACAGGGTCAGGCACTGAAGCTTTCTTT. It translates to CASSLVTGSGTEAFF. Supplemented by reference TRBV7-2 and TRBJ1-1, the full variable domain reads GAGVSQSPSNKVTEKGKDVELRCDPISGHTALYWYRQSLGQGLEFLIYFQGNSAPDKSGLPSDRFSAERTGGSVSTLTIQRTQQEDSAVYLCASSLVTGSGTEAFFGQGTRLTVV.